This T cell receptor beta chain stems from a study of T cell clonotyping in hematopoietic cell transplantation. Blood collection times were about day -28 and days 30, 100, 180 posttransplant. Study conclusions and caveats: Higher Inverse Simpson Index values in graft donor and pretransplant recipient predicted broader posttransplant TCR diversity. After transplant, recipient diversity fell while pathologically expanded clonotypes grew through day 180. Few recipient clonotypes overlapped donors; over 95% were de novo at given depth.

This clone was seen more than once but under ten times. As yet, its antigen is unknown. Produced via immunoSEQ multiplex PCR; TCRdb's table is partial and in-frame only. The table has over 7,500 clones, 84% seen once. This CDR3 has 14 residues. V lost 5 bases and J 5 bases, leaving 12 bases between the germline ends. CDR1 and CDR2 (germline): MNHNS, SASEGT. The V and J genes are TRBV6-1 and TRBJ2-2; no reliable D call. The clonotype comes from a male patient in his sixties who had an allogeneic stem cell transplant from an unrelated donor, so the T cells may come from the graft donor. Some clones in this sample may be carry-over from other donors' samples. The sequences come from PBMCs, collected at the time of graft-versus-host disease after allogeneic stem cell transplant. The CDR3 region is CASSLVRVTGELFF. The CDR3 bases are TGTGCCAGCAGTCTAGTTCGGGTTACCGGGGAGCTGTTTTTT.